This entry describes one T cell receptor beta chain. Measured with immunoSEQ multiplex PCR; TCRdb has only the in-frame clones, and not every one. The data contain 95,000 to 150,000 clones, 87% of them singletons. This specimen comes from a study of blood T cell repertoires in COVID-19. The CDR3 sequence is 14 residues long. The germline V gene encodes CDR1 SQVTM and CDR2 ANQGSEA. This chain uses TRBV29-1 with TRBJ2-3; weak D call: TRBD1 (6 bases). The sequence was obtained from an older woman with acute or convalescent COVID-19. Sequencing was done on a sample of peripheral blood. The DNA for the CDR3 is TGCACTCGAAGCGGACAGCACCCAACAGATACGCAGTATTTT. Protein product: CTRSGQHPTDTQYF.